One sample yielded the 5 T cell receptor beta chains listed below, sequenced in a study of T cell responses to AZD1222 COVID-19 vaccine. Clones were sequenced by immunoSEQ multiplex PCR, and TCRdb holds only the in-frame ones, with some missing. Of about 120,000 clones listed, roughly 90% are singletons. The sample in question was peripheral blood, obtained on day 0 of AZD1222 vaccination. All receptors come from an adult in good health.

The J gene is TRBJ2-1, the V gene TRBV19, with D unclear. V lost 5 bases and J 6 bases, leaving 17 bases between the germline ends. The length of the CDR3 is 15 residues. The germline gives CDR1 LNHDA, CDR2 SQIVND (reference sequence). The CDR3 DNA is TGTGCCAGTAGTTTAGTTGCTGAGACGGGCAATGAGCAGTTCTTC. Its protein is CASSLVAETGNEQFF.

V and J are TRBV10-3 and TRBJ1-2, with 7 bases matching TRBD1. Trimming took 6 bases from V and 2 from J; bases not matched to a gene: 6. The CDR3 has 14 amino acids. CDR1 is ENHRY, CDR2 SYGVKD, per germline. The CDR3 is CAIRNGQENYGYTF. For the CDR3, the DNA is TGTGCCATCAGGAATGGACAGGAGAACTATGGCTACACCTTC.

The J gene is TRBJ1-4, the V gene TRBV7-6, with 7 nucleotides matching TRBD1. The CDR3 consists of 15 residues. V lost 5 bases and J lost 3; bases outside the gene matches: 6. Germline values: CDR1 SGHVS, CDR2 FNYEAQ. DNA for the CDR3: TGTGCCAGCAGCCAATCAACAGGGGCTAATGAAAAACTGTTTTTT. It is translated as CASSQSTGANEKLFF.

V and J are TRBV2 and TRBJ2-7, with TRBD2 identical over 9 bases. Per germline, CDR1 SNHLY and CDR2 FYNNEI. After removal of 6 bases from V and 6 bases from J, the junction contained 9 bases not matched to a gene. This CDR3 has 14 amino acids. The CDR3 DNA sequence: TGTGCCAGCAGAGGCGGGAGGGGGATCGGCGAGCAGTACTTC. Translated, it gives CASRGGRGIGEQYF.

The rearrangement uses TRBV6-5 and TRBJ2-6; D unclear. The V end lost 6 bases, the J end lost 0 bases, and 9 bases lay between the germline ends. Germline V lookup: CDR1 MNHEY, CDR2 SVGAGI. This CDR3 is built from 15 residues. The CDR3 DNA follows: TGTGCCAGCAGAAATGAGAACTCTGGGGCCAACGTCCTGACTTTC. Translating it yields CASRNENSGANVLTF.